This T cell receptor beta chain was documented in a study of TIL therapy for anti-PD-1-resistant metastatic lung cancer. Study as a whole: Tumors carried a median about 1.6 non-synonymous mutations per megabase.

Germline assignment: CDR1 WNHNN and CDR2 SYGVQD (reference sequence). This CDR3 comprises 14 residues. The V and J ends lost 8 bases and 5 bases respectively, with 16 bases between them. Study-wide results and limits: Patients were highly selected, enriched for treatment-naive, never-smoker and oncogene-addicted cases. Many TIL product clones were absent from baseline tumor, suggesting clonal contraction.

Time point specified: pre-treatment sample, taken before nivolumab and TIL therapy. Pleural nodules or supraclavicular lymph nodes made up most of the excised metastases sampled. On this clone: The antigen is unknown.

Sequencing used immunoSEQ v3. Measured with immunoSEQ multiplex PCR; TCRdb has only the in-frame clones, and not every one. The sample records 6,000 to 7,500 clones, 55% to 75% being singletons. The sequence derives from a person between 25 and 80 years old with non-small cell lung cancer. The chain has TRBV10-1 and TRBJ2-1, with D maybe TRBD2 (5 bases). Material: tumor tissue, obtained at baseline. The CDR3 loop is CASAQDGDDNEQFF. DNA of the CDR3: TGCGCCAGCGCCCAAGACGGGGATGACAATGAGCAGTTCTTC.